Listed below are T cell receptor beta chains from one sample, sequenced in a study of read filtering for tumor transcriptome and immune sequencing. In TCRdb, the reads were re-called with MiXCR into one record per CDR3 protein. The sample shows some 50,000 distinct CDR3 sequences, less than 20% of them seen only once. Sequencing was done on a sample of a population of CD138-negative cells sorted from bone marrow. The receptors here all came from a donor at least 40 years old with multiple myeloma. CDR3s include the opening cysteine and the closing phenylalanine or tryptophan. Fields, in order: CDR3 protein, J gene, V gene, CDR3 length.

CASSPLGSGGFNEQFF	TRBJ2-1	TRBV14	16
CASRVAGSSYNEQFF	TRBJ2-1	TRBV28	15
CAARIPSGANVLTF	TRBJ2-6	TRBV28	14
CSARVAWGVQETQYF	TRBJ2-5	TRBV20-1	15
CASSLTTSSPLEQYF	TRBJ2-7	TRBV5-1	15
CASRGLNEQFF	TRBJ2-1	TRBV7-6	11
CASSSRWADREKLFF	TRBJ1-4	TRBV12-3/TRBV12-4	15
CASSAGLKVNEQFF	TRBJ2-1	TRBV6-6	14
CSVATGTSENTGELFF	TRBJ2-2	TRBV29-1	16
CSVVVEENNTEAFF	TRBJ1-1	TRBV29-1	14
CASRGLAPSEQYF	TRBJ2-7	TRBV28	13
CASRSGRSIAGANVLTF	TRBJ2-6	TRBV19	17
CASSQGQGFNQPQHF	TRBJ1-5	TRBV3-1	15
CATSIGGASTDTQYF	TRBJ2-3	TRBV15	15
CASSLRTYGYTF	TRBJ1-2	TRBV12-3/TRBV12-4	12
CASMIGGGFSSYNEQFF	TRBJ2-1	TRBV28	17
CSARIPGAQETQYF	TRBJ2-5	TRBV20-1	14
CRASGAGPRDAKETQYF	TRBJ2-5	TRBV20-1	17
CASSLGLAGGLNEQFF	TRBJ2-1	TRBV12-3/TRBV12-4	16
CASSLEWGGADTQYF	TRBJ2-3	TRBV5-1	15
CASGFNSGDEQFF	TRBJ2-1	TRBV12-5	13
CASSDRAALYEQYF	TRBJ2-7	TRBV6-5	14
CASSLGLAGGYSYNEQFF	TRBJ2-1	TRBV19	18
CSVEVGGRTDTQYF	TRBJ2-3	TRBV29-1	14
CAWRLAGESEQFF	TRBJ2-1	TRBV30	13
CATSDAEGQGGGGYTF	TRBJ1-2	TRBV24-1	16
CASSEPGQFEQYF	TRBJ2-7	TRBV6-1	13
CASSQDQGREQYF	TRBJ2-7	TRBV4-2	13
CASSYWENEQFF	TRBJ2-1	TRBV6-2/TRBV6-3	12
CASSSPDSYEQFF	TRBJ2-1	TRBV5-8	13
CASSYTTGVSYNERFF	TRBJ2-1	TRBV6-5	16
CASSLAPGANYGYTF	TRBJ1-2	TRBV7-8	15
CASSPRGVEYNEQFF	TRBJ2-1	TRBV7-9	15
CASSPRQDSYEQYF	TRBJ2-7	TRBV7-2	14
CASSGAGGHGELFF	TRBJ2-2	TRBV10-2	14
CSAVDRGLAGGEQYF	TRBJ2-7	TRBV20-1	15
CASSPPGQPNTEAFF	TRBJ1-1	TRBV12-3/TRBV12-4	15